This passage covers 15 T cell receptor beta chains from one sample sequenced in a study of blood T cell repertoires in COVID-19. The method was immunoSEQ multiplex PCR; TCRdb's version includes in-frame clones alone and lacks a portion of them. The table includes 81,000 or so clones, approximately 78% detected once. Sequenced input: peripheral blood. Receptors originate from a human donor in a cohort sampled during active COVID-19.

The genes are TRBV28 and TRBJ2-7, with a possible D match to TRBD2 (6 bases). The CDR3 consists of 14 residues. Trimming took 5 bases from V and 0 from J, leaving 11 bases between them. Germline CDR1 MDHEN, CDR2 SYDVKM. CDR3 loop: CASSTSGDSYEQYF. In DNA form, the CDR3 reads TGTGCCAGCAGTACCTCGGGGGACTCCTACGAGCAGTACTTC.

The chain uses TRBV24-1 and TRBJ1-2, with D possibly TRBD1 on 6 matching bases. The germline gives CDR1 KGHDR, CDR2 SFDVKD. The CDR3 has 14 amino acids. With 2 bases removed from V and 2 bases from J, the gap between germline ends came to 8 bases. In nucleotides, the CDR3 is TGTGCCACCAGTGATTCTGGGGGCAACTATGGCTACACCTTC. Translated, it gives CATSDSGGNYGYTF.

This rearrangement joins TRBV29-1 to TRBJ1-6; 8 positions match TRBD1. Looked up from germline, CDR1 is SQVTM and CDR2 is ANQGSEA. This CDR3 is 13 amino acids long. Trimming at V came to 6 bases and at J to 10 bases, leaving 8 bases not matched to a gene. The CDR3: CSVRTGQESPLHF. The CDR3 nucleotides are TGCAGCGTAAGGACAGGGCAAGAGTCACCCCTCCACTTT.

There are a few counts of this clone. This chain links TRBV11-2 with TRBJ2-7; 7 bases line up with TRBD1. The CDR3 covers 14 residues. Germline CDR1 SGHAT, CDR2 FQNNGV. V dropped 4 bases and J dropped 3; count of bases not matched to a gene: 6. The CDR3 nucleotides are TGTGCCAGCAGCTCAATACGACAGGGCTACGAGCAGTACTTC. It yields the protein CASSSIRQGYEQYF. The full variable domain, with the rest looked up from reference TRBV11-2 and TRBJ2-7, is EAGVAQSPRYKIIEKRQSVAFWCNPISGHATLYWYQQILGQGPKLLIQFQNNGVVDDSQLPKDRFSAERLKGVDSTLKIQPAKLEDSAVYLCASSSIRQGYEQYFGPGTRLTVT.

The table lists this clone with a few counts. The V call is TRBV30, the J call TRBJ2-2, with D maybe TRBD1 (6 bases). Per the germline V gene, CDR1 is GTSNPN and CDR2 is SVGIG (reference sequence). V lost 8 bases and J 2 bases, leaving 15 bases between the germline ends. CDR3 length: 14 amino acids. CDR3 protein: CARLRTDNTGELFF. The CDR3, as DNA: TGTGCCCGCCTTCGGACAGATAACACCGGGGAGCTGTTTTTT.

The chain employs TRBV18 and TRBJ2-5; 11 positions match TRBD2. The ends lost 4 bases at V and 3 bases at J; junction bases unmatched: 4. Germline V gene lookup returns CDR1 KGHSH and CDR2 LQKENI. The CDR3 totals 15 residues. The CDR3, as DNA: TGTGCCAGCTCACAGTCACTAGCGGGGGAAGAGACCCAGTACTTC. This gives the protein CASSQSLAGEETQYF.

The rearrangement uses TRBV5-5 and TRBJ1-1, with a possible D match to TRBD1 (6 bases). The CDR3 contains 18 residues. The germline V gene has CDR1 SGHKS and CDR2 YYEKEE (reference sequence). Trimming removed 4 bases from V and 1 base from J, with 23 bases in between. The CDR3 protein is CASSHRGGALIQNTEAFF. In nucleotides, the CDR3 is TGTGCCAGCAGCCATAGGGGGGGAGCGTTGATCCAGAACACTGAAGCTTTCTTT.

This clone was seen once. The V call is TRBV28, the J call TRBJ1-5; a possible D gene is TRBD1 (5 bases). The CDR3 runs to 15 residues. Germline CDR1 reads MDHEN; CDR2 reads SYDVKM. Trimming took 3 bases from V and 2 from J, leaving 11 bases between them. CDR3 sequence (DNA): TGTGCCAGCAGTTTTCTGGGGGAGGGCAATCAGCCCCAGCATTTT. Encoded protein: CASSFLGEGNQPQHF.

This clone was seen just once. This chain uses TRBV5-1 with TRBJ2-5; 10 bases align to TRBD2. CDR3 length: 13 amino acids. J gave up 5 bases and V 4 bases, and 2 bases lay outside the gene matches. Germline V gene sequence: CDR1 SGHRS, CDR2 YFSETQ. For the CDR3, the DNA is TGCGCCAGCAGCCGTAGCGGGGGGGAGACCCAGTACTTC. Protein product: CASSRSGGETQYF. The full variable domain, completed using reference TRBV5-1 and TRBJ2-5, is KAGVTQTPRYLIKTRGQQVTLSCSPISGHRSVSWYQQTPGQGLQFLFEYFSETQRNKGNFPGRFSGRQFSNSRSEMNVSTLELGDSALYLCASSRSGGETQYFGPGTRLLVL.

The rearrangement uses TRBV18 and TRBJ1-6; D is perhaps TRBD1 (6 bases). The CDR3 loop spans 15 amino acids. Germline V lookup: CDR1 KGHSH, CDR2 LQKENI. Trimming left V 2 bases short and J 6 bases short, with 11 bases between. The CDR3 DNA reads as TGTGCCAGCTCACCATACAGGGTTGGTAATTCACCCCTCCACTTT. Translation: CASSPYRVGNSPLHF.

The gene calls are TRBV19 and TRBJ2-3; 13 bases map to TRBD2. J was trimmed by 7 bases and V by 4 bases; bases with no gene match: 5. CDR3 length: 15 residues. CDR1 LNHDA and CDR2 SQIVND come from the germline V gene (reference sequence). This chain's CDR3 is CASSTTSGGAYTQYF. In DNA form, the CDR3 reads TGTGCCAGTAGTACAACTAGCGGGGGGGCGTATACGCAGTATTTT.

This clone has only one observation. This rearrangement joins TRBV30 to TRBJ2-5, with 10 nucleotides matching TRBD2. J lost 5 bases, V lost 0 bases, and 0 bases had no gene match. The CDR3 sequence is 13 residues long. Looked up from germline, CDR1 is GTSNPN and CDR2 is SVGIG (reference sequence). CDR3 sequence (DNA): TGTGCCTGGAGTGTAGCGGGAGGGGAGACCCAGTACTTC. Its protein product is CAWSVAGGETQYF.

This clone was found a few times. The chain couples TRBV7-2 to TRBJ1-2; maybe TRBD1 (5 bases). V lost 6 bases to trimming and J lost 3 bases, with 11 bases between them. CDR3 length: 13 amino acids. Germline loops: CDR1 SGHTA, CDR2 FQGNSA. CDR3 in DNA: TGTGCCAGCAGTGTACAACAGGACTATGGCTACACCTTC. This codes for CASSVQQDYGYTF.

The sample holds a few counts of this clone. The chain recombines TRBV12-5 with TRBJ1-3; 9 bases agree with TRBD1. The CDR3 is 14 amino acids. Germline values: CDR1 LGHNT, CDR2 FRNRAP. V lost 7 bases to trimming and J lost 3 bases; unmatched junction nucleotides: 4. CDR3 loop: CASAGTGYGNTIYF. The CDR3 DNA reads as TGTGCTAGTGCCGGGACAGGGTATGGAAACACCATATATTTT.

The chain recombines TRBV6-6 with TRBJ1-6, with 9 nucleotides matching TRBD1. The CDR3 contains 15 residues. CDR1 and CDR2 (germline): MNHNY, SVGAGI (reference sequence). The ends lost 6 bases at V and 7 bases at J; junction bases unmatched: 7. CDR3: CASRKGQGKNSPLHF. The CDR3 region has the DNA TGTGCCAGCAGGAAAGGACAGGGGAAAAATTCACCCCTCCACTTT.